Listed below are T cell receptor beta chains from one sample, sequenced in a study of STAT5B mutations in CD4+ large granular lymphocyte leukemia. Produced via immunoSEQ multiplex PCR; TCRdb's table is partial and in-frame only. The data show 20,000 to 25,000 clones, with about 75% seen just once and around 28% held by the top ten. The sequenced material came from CD4+ T cells from blood buffy coats. The receptor source for this set is a human donor in good health. Both conserved end residues are part of each CDR3. A D gene is named only where the DNA matches it firmly. Clone size is shown for a subset of rows, as once, few, many or a class of expanded clone.

>NA|TRBV29-1|TRBJ1-1|NA
CSAYTGRNTEAFF
TGCAGCGCCTATACAGGGAGGAACACTGAAGCTTTCTTT
>NA|TRBV7-2|TRBJ1-3|once
CASSTRGPDSGNTIYF
TGTGCCAGCAGCACTAGGGGTCCAGACTCTGGAAACACCATATATTTT
>NA|TRBV6-5|TRBJ2-3|NA
CAIGTDTQYF
TGTGCCATAGGGACAGATACGCAGTATTTT
>NA|TRBV29-1|TRBJ2-5|NA
CSVEGDRRETQYF
TGCAGCGTTGAGGGGGATCGTAGGGAGACCCAGTACTTC
>TRBD2|TRBV18|TRBJ2-2|NA
CASSPRVSGGSGELFF
TGTGCCAGCTCACCACGGGTCAGCGGGGGATCCGGGGAGCTGTTTTTT
>NA|TRBV9|TRBJ2-3|NA
CASSVGGSGGGADTQYF
TGTGCCAGCAGCGTAGGGGGCAGTGGCGGGGGCGCAGATACGCAGTATTTT
>TRBD1|TRBV5-1|TRBJ2-7|NA
CASSAGQGATYEQYF
TGCGCCAGCAGCGCGGGACAGGGGGCCACCTACGAGCAGTACTTC
>TRBD1|TRBV15|TRBJ1-5|NA
CATSSRDRGLSNQPQHF
TGTGCCACCAGCAGCCGGGACAGGGGGCTTAGCAATCAGCCCCAGCATTTT
>TRBD1|TRBV7-6|TRBJ2-1|NA
CASSLRPGQNNEQFF
TGTGCCAGCAGCTTACGCCCGGGACAGAACAATGAGCAGTTCTTC
>TRBD1|TRBV6-6|TRBJ1-2|few
CASSLQPGGGYTF
TGTGCCAGCAGTCTACAACCAGGGGGTGGCTACACCTTC
>NA|TRBV5-1|TRBJ1-4|few
CASRSGEKLFF
TGCGCCAGCAGATCGGGGGAAAAACTGTTTTTT